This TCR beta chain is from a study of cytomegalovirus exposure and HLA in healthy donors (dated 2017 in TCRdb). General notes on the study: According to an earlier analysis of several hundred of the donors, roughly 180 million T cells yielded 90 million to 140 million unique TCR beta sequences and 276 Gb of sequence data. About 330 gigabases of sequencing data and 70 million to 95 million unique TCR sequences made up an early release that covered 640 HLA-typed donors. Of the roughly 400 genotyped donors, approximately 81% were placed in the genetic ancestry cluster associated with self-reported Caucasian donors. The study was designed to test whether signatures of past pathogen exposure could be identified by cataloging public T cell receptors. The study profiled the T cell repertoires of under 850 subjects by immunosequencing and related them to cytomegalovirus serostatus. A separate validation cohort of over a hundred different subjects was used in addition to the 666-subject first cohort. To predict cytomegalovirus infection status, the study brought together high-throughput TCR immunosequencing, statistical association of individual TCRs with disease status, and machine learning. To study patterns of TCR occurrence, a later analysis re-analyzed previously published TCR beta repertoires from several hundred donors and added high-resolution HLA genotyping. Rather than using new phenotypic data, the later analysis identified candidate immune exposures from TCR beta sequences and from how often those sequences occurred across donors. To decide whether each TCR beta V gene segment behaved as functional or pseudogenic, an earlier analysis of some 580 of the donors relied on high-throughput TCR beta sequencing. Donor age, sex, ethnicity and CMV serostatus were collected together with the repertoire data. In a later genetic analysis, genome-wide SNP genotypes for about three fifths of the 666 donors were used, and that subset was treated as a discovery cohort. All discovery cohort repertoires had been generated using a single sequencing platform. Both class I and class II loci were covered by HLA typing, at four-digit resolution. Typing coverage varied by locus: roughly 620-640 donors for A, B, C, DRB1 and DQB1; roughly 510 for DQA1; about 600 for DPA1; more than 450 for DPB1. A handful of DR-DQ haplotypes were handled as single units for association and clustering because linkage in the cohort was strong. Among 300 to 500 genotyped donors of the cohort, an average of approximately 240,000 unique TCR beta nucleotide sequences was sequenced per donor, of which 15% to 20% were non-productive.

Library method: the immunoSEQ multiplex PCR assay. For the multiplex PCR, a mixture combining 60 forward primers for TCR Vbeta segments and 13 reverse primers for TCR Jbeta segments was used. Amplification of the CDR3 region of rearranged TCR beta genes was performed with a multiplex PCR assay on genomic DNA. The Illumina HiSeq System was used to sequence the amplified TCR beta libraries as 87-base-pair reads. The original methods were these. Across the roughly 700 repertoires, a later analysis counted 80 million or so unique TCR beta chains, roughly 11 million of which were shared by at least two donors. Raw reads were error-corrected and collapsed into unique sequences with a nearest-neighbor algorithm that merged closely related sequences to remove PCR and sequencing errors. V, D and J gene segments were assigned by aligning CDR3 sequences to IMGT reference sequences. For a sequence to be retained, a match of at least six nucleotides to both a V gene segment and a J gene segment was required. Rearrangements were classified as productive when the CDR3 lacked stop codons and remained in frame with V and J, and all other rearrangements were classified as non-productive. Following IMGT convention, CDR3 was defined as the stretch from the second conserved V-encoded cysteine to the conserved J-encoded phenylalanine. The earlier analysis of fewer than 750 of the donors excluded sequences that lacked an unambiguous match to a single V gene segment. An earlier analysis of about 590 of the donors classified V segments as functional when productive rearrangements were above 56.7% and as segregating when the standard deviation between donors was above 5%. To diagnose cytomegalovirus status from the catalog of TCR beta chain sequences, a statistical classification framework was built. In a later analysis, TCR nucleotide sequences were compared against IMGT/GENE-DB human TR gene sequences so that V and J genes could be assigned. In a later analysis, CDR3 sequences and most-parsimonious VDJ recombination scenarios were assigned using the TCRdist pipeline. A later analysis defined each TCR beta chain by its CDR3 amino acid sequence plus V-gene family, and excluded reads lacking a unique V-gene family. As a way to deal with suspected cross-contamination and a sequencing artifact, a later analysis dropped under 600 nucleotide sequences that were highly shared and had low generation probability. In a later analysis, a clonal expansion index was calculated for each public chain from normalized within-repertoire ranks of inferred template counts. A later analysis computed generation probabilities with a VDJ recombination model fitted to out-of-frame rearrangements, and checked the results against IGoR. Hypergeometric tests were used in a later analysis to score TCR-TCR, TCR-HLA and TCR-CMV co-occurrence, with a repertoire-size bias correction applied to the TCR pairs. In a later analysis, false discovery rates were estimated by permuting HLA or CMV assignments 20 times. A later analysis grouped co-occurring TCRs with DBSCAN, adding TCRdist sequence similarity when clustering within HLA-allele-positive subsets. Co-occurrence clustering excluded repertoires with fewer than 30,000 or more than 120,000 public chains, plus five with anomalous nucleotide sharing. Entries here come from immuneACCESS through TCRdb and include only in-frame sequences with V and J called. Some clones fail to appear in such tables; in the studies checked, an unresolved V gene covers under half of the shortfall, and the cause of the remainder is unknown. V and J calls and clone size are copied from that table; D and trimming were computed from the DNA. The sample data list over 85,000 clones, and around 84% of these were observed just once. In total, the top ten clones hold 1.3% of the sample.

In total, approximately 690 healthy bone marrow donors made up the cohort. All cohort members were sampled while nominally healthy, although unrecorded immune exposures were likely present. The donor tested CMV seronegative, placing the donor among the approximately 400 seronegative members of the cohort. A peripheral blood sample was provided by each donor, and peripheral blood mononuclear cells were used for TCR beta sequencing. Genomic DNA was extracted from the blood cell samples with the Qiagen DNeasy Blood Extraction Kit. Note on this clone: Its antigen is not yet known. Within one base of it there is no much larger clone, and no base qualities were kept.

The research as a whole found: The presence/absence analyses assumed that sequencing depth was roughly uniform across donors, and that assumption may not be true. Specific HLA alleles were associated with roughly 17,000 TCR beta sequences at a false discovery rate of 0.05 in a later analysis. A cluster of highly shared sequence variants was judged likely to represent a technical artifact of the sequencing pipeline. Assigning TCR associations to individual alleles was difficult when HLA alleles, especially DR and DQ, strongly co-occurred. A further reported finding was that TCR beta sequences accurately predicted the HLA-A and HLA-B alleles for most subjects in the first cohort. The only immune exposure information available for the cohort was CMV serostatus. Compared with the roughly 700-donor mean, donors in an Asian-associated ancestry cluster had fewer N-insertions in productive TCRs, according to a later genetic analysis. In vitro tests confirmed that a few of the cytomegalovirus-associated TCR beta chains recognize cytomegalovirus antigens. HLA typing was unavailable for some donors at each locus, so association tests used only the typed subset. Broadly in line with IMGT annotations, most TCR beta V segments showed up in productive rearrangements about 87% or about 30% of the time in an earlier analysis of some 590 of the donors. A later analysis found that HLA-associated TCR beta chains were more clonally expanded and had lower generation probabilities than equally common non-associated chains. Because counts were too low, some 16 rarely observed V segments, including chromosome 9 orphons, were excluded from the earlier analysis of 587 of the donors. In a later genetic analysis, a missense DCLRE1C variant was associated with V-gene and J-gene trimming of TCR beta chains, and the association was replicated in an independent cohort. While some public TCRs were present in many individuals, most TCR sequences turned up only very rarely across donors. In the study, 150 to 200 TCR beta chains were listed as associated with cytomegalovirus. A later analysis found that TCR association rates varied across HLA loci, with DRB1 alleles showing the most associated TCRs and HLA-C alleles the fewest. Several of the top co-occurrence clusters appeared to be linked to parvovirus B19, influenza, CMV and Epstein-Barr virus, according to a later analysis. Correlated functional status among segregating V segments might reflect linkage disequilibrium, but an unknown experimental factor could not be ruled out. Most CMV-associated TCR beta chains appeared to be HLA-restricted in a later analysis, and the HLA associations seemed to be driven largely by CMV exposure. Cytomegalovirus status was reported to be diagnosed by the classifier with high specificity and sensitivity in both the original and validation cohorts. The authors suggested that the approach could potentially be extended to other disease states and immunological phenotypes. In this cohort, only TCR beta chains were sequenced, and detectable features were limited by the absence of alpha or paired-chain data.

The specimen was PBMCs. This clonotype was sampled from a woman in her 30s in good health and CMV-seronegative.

The CDR3 region reads CASTQQGARGTEAFF. The bases are TGCGCCAGCACACAACAGGGGGCGCGGGGCACTGAAGCTTTCTTT. The chain joins TRBV5-1 to TRBJ1-1; TRBD1 fits 9 bases in the junction. Trimmed from V: 6 bases; trimmed from J: 4 bases; junction bases lacking a gene match: 10. The germline V gene encodes CDR1 SGHRS and CDR2 YFSETQ. The CDR3 runs 15 amino acids, cysteine and phenylalanine included. The kept DNA is CDR3 alone, 45 bases in frame from the first base.